The present T cell receptor beta chain was sequenced within a study of CD8 T cells in Susac syndrome. Study-wide context: Active disease was present in about six of the sequenced Susac syndrome patients, and remission in eight. Findings of the study overall: In total CD8+ repertoires, more than 15 Susac-specific public clones were found, and 4 or 5 in CD8+ TEMRA repertoires.

RNA totalling roughly 0.5 to 1 ug underwent reverse transcription with random hexamers. One entry per CDR3 protein results from TCRdb running MiXCR on the immunoSEQ multiplex PCR reads. Of 95,000 to 150,000 distinct CDR3 sequences in the sample, just under 95% were seen once. The CDR3 has 14 amino acids. V lost 0 bases, J lost 3 bases, and 11 bases lay in between. CDR1 is GTSNPN and CDR2 is SVGIG in the germline V gene (reference sequence). Sequencing targeted TCR beta in T cells from blood (CD8+ and CD4+). On this clonotype: What it binds is not known.

V gene TRBV30 combines with J gene TRBJ1-1, with D unclear. The TCR sequence derives from a human donor with Susac syndrome. What was sequenced was CD8+ T cells from PBMCs. Here the CDR3 reads CAWSVVGGYTEAFF. The CDR3 DNA sequence: TGTGCCTGGAGTGTGGTCGGTGGATACACTGAAGCTTTCTTT.